The rows below give T cell receptor beta chains drawn from one sample of a study of T-cell reconstitution after alpha-beta-depleted transplantation in children. MiXCR, run by TCRdb on the PCR reads, gives a single entry per CDR3 protein. The top ten hold 25% to 30% of the sample, which has 210,000 or so distinct CDR3 sequences, approximately 10% seen once. The specimen was PBMCs, collected before TCRalphabeta/CD19-depleted stem cell transplant. The origin of the receptors is a child less than two years old with acute myeloid leukemia, due to receive a stem cell transplant. Each CDR3 is given with its conserved first and last residue. The order of the fields is J gene, CDR3 length, V gene, CDR3 protein.

J: TRBJ2-3
length: 19
V: TRBV27
CDR3: CASSSPPLLAGGRTDTQYF

J: TRBJ2-1
length: 14
V: TRBV7-6
CDR3: CASSDRGGSNEQFF

J: TRBJ1-1
length: 13
V: TRBV12-3/TRBV12-4
CDR3: CASSVDANTEAFF

J: TRBJ1-1
length: 13
V: TRBV29-1
CDR3: CSVMRGADTEAFF

J: TRBJ2-7
length: 14
V: TRBV12-3/TRBV12-4
CDR3: CASSGRPGGYEQYF

J: TRBJ2-7
length: 14
V: TRBV5-1
CDR3: CASTAQINSYEQYF

J: TRBJ2-7
length: 12
V: TRBV7-2
CDR3: CASSPDWGEQYF

J: TRBJ2-1
length: 13
V: TRBV30
CDR3: CAWDRVTYNEQFF

J: TRBJ2-1
length: 12
V: TRBV29-1
CDR3: CSVGKTGNEQFF

J: TRBJ1-1
length: 14
V: TRBV7-8
CDR3: CASSLMTLNTEAFF